A single sample is the source of the 10 T cell receptor beta chains below, sequenced in a study of spatial heterogeneity in lung cancer. Study results and limitations: Counts of expanded alpha and beta TCRs within tumors tracked the tumor nonsynonymous mutation count.

This sample's time point: sample taken at primary tumor resection. No antigen has been assigned to these receptors. One entry per CDR3 protein results from TCRdb running MiXCR on the 5' RACE reads. The table includes 13,000 or so distinct CDR3 sequences, about 6% detected once. Sequencing was performed on lung tumor tissue, taken at surgery. These receptors came from a female donor with early-stage non-small cell lung cancer.

This clonotype is classed as medium-sized. Little can be read into the size of this beta chain, an off-target read in a library designed for alpha chains. The chain joins TRBV24-1 to TRBJ2-1; D ambiguous. The CDR3 is 11 residues long. V lost 6 bases, J lost 7 bases, and 6 bases lay in between. CDR1 KGHDR and CDR2 SFDVKD come from the germline V gene. CDR3 protein: CATSSPNEQFF. The CDR3 DNA reads TGTGCCACCAGTTCACCAAATGAGCAGTTCTTC.

This clonotype has ten or more counts. A library prepared for alpha chains yielded this beta chain as an off-target read; its size is of little meaning. The rearrangement joins TRBV6-2 or TRBV6-3 to TRBJ1-5; maybe TRBD1 (5 bases). The CDR3 has 15 amino acids. The germline gives CDR1 MNHEY, CDR2 SVGEGT. The germline V and J ends were trimmed by 2 bases and 2 bases, with 10 bases remaining between them. This CDR3 reads CASSYNQGGNQPQHF. CDR3 DNA: TGTGCCAGCAGTTACAATCAGGGAGGCAATCAGCCCCAGCATTTT.

This clonotype was counted only a few times. With the library built for alpha chains, this beta chain is off target and its frequency is not meaningful. The chain is built from TRBV6-2 or TRBV6-3 and TRBJ2-3; 7 bases fit TRBD2. Per germline, CDR1 MNHEY and CDR2 SVGEGT. V was clipped by 6 bases and J by 4 bases; unmatched bases: 13. This CDR3 contains 16 residues. CDR3 loop: CASRPAWTGGSDTQYF. CDR3 nucleotide sequence: TGTGCCAGCAGGCCCGCCTGGACGGGAGGTTCAGATACGCAGTATTTT.

This clonotype has a count of ten or more. The library was designed around alpha chains, so this beta chain is a stray read whose abundance carries little weight. J is TRBJ2-5 and V is TRBV2, with TRBD2 matching 10 bases. V dropped 2 bases and J dropped 1; count of bases not matched to a gene: 4. The CDR3 spans 16 residues. Germline values: CDR1 SNHLY, CDR2 FYNNEI. CDR3 in DNA: TGTGCCAGCAGTGAATCAGCGGGGGGGCCCCAAGAGACCCAGTACTTC. This sequence encodes CASSESAGGPQETQYF.

This clonotype was recorded many times. The library was built for alpha chains, so this beta chain is an off-target read and its size means little. The chain is built from TRBV2 and TRBJ1-1, with D perhaps matching TRBD1 (5 bases). Trimming took 6 bases from V and 4 from J, leaving 15 bases between them. The CDR3 is 14 amino acids. CDR1 and CDR2 (germline): SNHLY, FYNNEI. The CDR3 here is CASRGEGRTTEAFF. CDR3 nucleotide sequence: TGTGCCAGCAGGGGGGAGGGCCGGACCACTGAAGCTTTCTTT.

In its sample, this clonotype was seen many times. A library prepared for alpha chains yielded this beta chain as an off-target read; its size is of little meaning. The chain joins TRBV7-9 to TRBJ1-1; D possibly corresponds to TRBD1 (5 bases). Germline lookup yields CDR1 SEHNR and CDR2 FQNEAQ (reference sequence). This CDR3 region has 15 residues. V shed 3 bases and J shed 1 base, with 12 bases lying between them. CDR3 region: CASSFGLRGNTEAFF. Here the CDR3 DNA reads TGTGCCAGCAGCTTTGGCCTAAGGGGGAACACTGAAGCTTTCTTT.

This clonotype was seen many times. Little can be read into the size of this beta chain, an off-target read in a library designed for alpha chains. J is TRBJ2-3 and V is TRBV29-1; 8 bases match TRBD1. Germline V gene lookup returns CDR1 SQVTM and CDR2 ANQGSEA. J was trimmed by 2 bases and V by 1 base; bases with no gene match: 2. The CDR3 loop spans 14 amino acids. The CDR3 DNA reads TGCAGCGTTGAAGGACAGGGGATCACAGATACGCAGTATTTT. This codes for CSVEGQGITDTQYF.

This clonotype was counted ten times or more. Because this beta chain is a stray read in a library intended to capture alpha chains, its abundance should not be given much weight. This sequence joins TRBV5-4 and TRBJ2-7; 10 bases match TRBD2. This CDR3 comprises 13 residues. Looked up from germline, CDR1 is SGHNT and CDR2 is YYREEE (reference sequence). The trim removed 1 base at V and 9 bases at J, leaving 4 bases unmatched. The CDR3: CASSLRLAGGQYF. CDR3 sequence (DNA): TGTGCCAGCAGCTTGAGACTAGCGGGCGGGCAGTACTTC.

By its share, this clonotype is medium-sized. The library was designed around alpha chains, so this beta chain is a stray read whose abundance carries little weight. The chain employs TRBV2 and TRBJ2-2, with D tentatively TRBD2 (6 bases). Germline V gives CDR1 SNHLY, CDR2 FYNNEI. Trimming took 4 bases from V and 4 from J, leaving 22 bases between them. This CDR3 has 18 residues. The CDR3 bases are TGTGCCAGCAGTGCGGGGCCAGGTACATGGAGGGCCACCGGGGAGCTGTTTTTT. As protein: CASSAGPGTWRATGELFF.

Many counts were recorded for this clonotype. This beta chain is a stray read from a library made for alpha chains; its abundance is not meaningful. J is TRBJ1-2 and V is TRBV2, with 7 bases that match TRBD1. The trim removed 5 bases at V and 5 bases at J, leaving 8 bases unmatched. CDR1 is SNHLY and CDR2 is FYNNEI in the germline V gene. CDR3 length equals 14 residues. DNA of the CDR3: TGTGCCAGCAGTCCCGACAGGGAGGGATATGGCTACACCTTC. Translated: CASSPDREGYGYTF.